Detailed here is one T cell receptor (beta chain). Some clones are missing from TCRdb's copy, which holds only in-frame ones; the method was immunoSEQ multiplex PCR. Of 2 million to 2.5 million clones listed, 95% were seen once; the top ten hold over 0.1%. The data stem from a study of shared clonotypes between healthy human individuals. Germline V lookup: CDR1 SGHTA, CDR2 FQGNSA. The CDR3 consists of 18 residues. Trimming pared 0 bases from V and 4 bases from J, leaving 22 bases between. This receptor was identified in a man younger than 35 in good health. Sequencing input: naive CD4+ T cells sorted from blood. Documented subset: CD45RA+ positively selected. The rearrangement uses TRBV7-2 and TRBJ2-7; a weak D match, TRBD2 (5 bases). Here the CDR3 reads CASSLARESLGKGYEQYF. The CDR3, as DNA: TGTGCCAGCAGCTTAGCGAGGGAATCACTAGGAAAGGGTTACGAGCAGTACTTC.